These 24 T cell receptor beta chains originate from one sample sequenced in a study of regulatory dendritic cells for organ transplantation. Sorted subsets were CFSE-labeled and cultured roughly five days with allogeneic dendritic cells. The repertoire was sequenced with immunoSEQ multiplex PCR; TCRdb's copy has only in-frame clones and lacks some. The sample yields 3,500 to 5,000 clones, 71% seen once. No cognate antigen is known for these TCRs. Sequenced: memory CD8+ T cells from blood cultured with dendritic cells. The subset denotes: CD45RO+ memory T cells. The receptors shown here come from a human donor in good health.

V gene TRBV9 combines with J gene TRBJ2-1, with TRBD2 matching over 9 bases. V gave up 2 bases and J gave up 7 bases; unmatched junction bases: 7. The CDR3 sequence is 15 residues long. Germline loops: CDR1 SGDLS, CDR2 YYNGEE. The CDR3 reads CASSVSGRSGNEQFF. The CDR3 region has the DNA TGTGCCAGCAGCGTTAGCGGGAGAAGTGGGAATGAGCAGTTCTTC. Full variable domain (remainder filled in from reference TRBV9 and TRBJ2-1): DSGVTQTPKHLITATGQRVTLRCSPRSGDLSVYWYQQSLDQGLQFLIQYYNGEERAKGNILERFSAQQFPDLHSELNLSSLELGDSALYFCASSVSGRSGNEQFFGPGTRLTVL.

The chain combines TRBV6-1 with TRBJ1-5, with TRBD1 identical over 10 bases. The V segment lost 3 bases and the J segment 6 bases; nucleotides outside the gene matches: 8. The CDR3 consists of 16 residues. Germline lookup yields CDR1 MNHNS and CDR2 SASEGT. CDR3 in DNA: TGTGCCAGCAGTGACGGGACAGGGGAGGGTTCTCAGCCCCAGCATTTT. It translates to CASSDGTGEGSQPQHF.

V gene TRBV7-8 combines with J gene TRBJ1-1; D gene uncertain. This CDR3 is 13 amino acids long. Trimming shortened V by 4 bases and J by 1 base, and 7 bases separated the two germline ends. CDR1 and CDR2 (germline): SGHVS, FQNEAQ. As DNA, the CDR3 is TGTGCCAGCAGCTACGCTTCGAACACTGAAGCTTTCTTT. Protein: CASSYASNTEAFF.

This clone was recorded a few times. The genes are TRBV4-2 and TRBJ2-7, with 8 positions matching TRBD1. Germline CDR1 LGHNA, CDR2 YNFKEQ. This CDR3 contains 15 residues. V was pared by 0 bases and J by 2 bases, with 3 bases of the junction left unmatched. This CDR3 reads CASSQEQGEAYEQYF. CDR3 bases: TGTGCCAGCAGCCAAGAACAGGGGGAGGCCTACGAGCAGTACTTC.

The rearrangement links TRBV5-3 to TRBJ1-6; 7 nucleotides line up with TRBD1. TRBV5-3 is an ORF, with its function uncertain. The CDR3 covers 17 residues. Trimming removed 4 bases from V and 6 bases from J; junction bases left unmatched: 13. CDR3 bases: TGTGCCAGAAGCCCGTATCGACAGGGACAGCTTAATTCACCCCTCCACTTT. Its translation: CARSPYRQGQLNSPLHF.

The sample holds one count of this clone. This chain uses TRBV19 with TRBJ1-1, with 7 nucleotides matching TRBD1. The CDR3 sequence is 15 residues long. Germline values: CDR1 LNHDA, CDR2 SQIVND (reference sequence). V trimming: 3 bases; J trimming: 0 bases; junction bases outside the gene matches: 4. CDR3 residues: CASSIQGDLNTEAFF. The CDR3 DNA is TGTGCCAGTAGTATCCAGGGGGACTTGAACACTGAAGCTTTCTTT.

This clone has only a few counts. This rearrangement joins TRBV29-1 to TRBJ1-3, with D perhaps TRBD1 (5 bases). Germline V gene lookup returns CDR1 SQVTM and CDR2 ANQGSEA. CDR3 size: 13 residues. Trimming left V 4 bases short and J 6 bases short, with 13 bases between. CDR3 sequence: CSVGKRTQNTIYF. The CDR3 coding sequence is TGCAGCGTTGGGAAGAGGACACAAAACACCATATATTTT.

For the CDR3, the DNA is TGTGCCAGCAGTTTATCCCCACAGGGGACGATCTACGAGCAGTACTTC. This gives the protein CASSLSPQGTIYEQYF. The V and J genes are TRBV27 and TRBJ2-7; TRBD1 aligns across 7 bases. The CDR3 extends over 16 amino acids. Trimming took 0 bases from V and 3 from J; bases not matched to a gene: 8. The germline gives CDR1 MNHEY, CDR2 SMNVEV (reference sequence).

The chain carries TRBV21-1 and TRBJ2-1; the table's D call, TRBD2, was not checked against the DNA. TRBV21-1 is a pseudogene locus. The CDR3 consists of 18 residues. CDR3 sequence reads: CASSKEGVGSGRANEQFF. The CDR3 nucleotides are TGTGCCAGCAGCAAAGAGGGGGTAGGTAGCGGGAGGGCCAATGAGCAGTTCTTC.

V usage is TRBV28 and J usage is TRBJ1-1, with D maybe TRBD1 (6 bases). From germline, CDR1 is MDHEN and CDR2 SYDVKM. V gave up 7 bases and J gave up 1 base, with 16 bases separating them. This CDR3 has 15 residues. This chain's CDR3 is CASTWGGAGNTEAFF. CDR3 nucleotide sequence: TGTGCCAGCACCTGGGGGGGCGCGGGGAACACTGAAGCTTTCTTT.

This sequence joins TRBV11-1 and TRBJ2-7; 9 nucleotides align to TRBD2. V shed 1 base and J 2 bases; nucleotides not matched to a gene: 3. Germline V gives CDR1 SGHAT, CDR2 FQDESV (reference sequence). This CDR3 is built from 15 residues. CDR3 amino acids: CASSLEAGGAYEQYF. The CDR3 region has the DNA TGTGCCAGCAGCTTAGAGGCGGGAGGGGCCTACGAGCAGTACTTC.

The table lists this clone with a few counts. This chain connects TRBV6-4 to TRBJ1-5, with D possibly matching TRBD1 (6 bases). V was pared by 3 bases and J by 9 bases, with 6 bases between. CDR3 length: 11 residues. CDR1 and CDR2 from the germline V gene are MRHNA and SNTAGT. The CDR3 protein is CASSETGPQHF. The CDR3 bases are TGTGCCAGCAGTGAGACAGGGCCCCAGCATTTT.

The chain employs TRBV29-1 and TRBJ2-1; D perhaps matches TRBD2 (7 bases). Germline V gene data show CDR1 as SQVTM and CDR2 as ANQGSEA. Trimming cost V 4 bases and J 7 bases, with 29 bases left between them. There are 18 residues in the CDR3. CDR3 in DNA: TGCAGCGTTGTCTCCCCGGGGGCGGGCGGGGGTGGAGGTAATGAGCAGTTCTTC. This encodes CSVVSPGAGGGGGNEQFF.

The V and J genes are TRBV10-3 and TRBJ2-1, with 8 bases that match TRBD2. The CDR3 contains 15 residues. From germline, CDR1 is ENHRY and CDR2 SYGVKD. The V gene end was trimmed by 7 bases and the J gene end by 3 bases; junction bases not matched to a gene: 8. CDR3 nucleotide sequence: TGTGCCATCACCGAGGGAAGCGGGAGCTACAATGAGCAGTTCTTC. Translation gives CAITEGSGSYNEQFF.

This clone was counted between two and nine times. The chain has TRBV15 and TRBJ1-3; no definite D call. The CDR3 spans 15 residues. Trimming removed 0 bases at V and 4 bases at J, with 10 bases between. Germline V gene lookup returns CDR1 LNHNV and CDR2 YYDKDF (reference sequence). The CDR3 DNA sequence: TGTGCCACCAGCAGAGATAGGGAGCCGGGAAACACCATATATTTT. Its translation is CATSRDREPGNTIYF.

The V call is TRBV5-4, the J call TRBJ2-1; 8 bases are a match to TRBD1. Germline values: CDR1 SGHNT, CDR2 YYREEE (reference sequence). V lost 5 bases, J lost 8 bases, and 3 bases stayed unmatched. This CDR3 is built from 12 residues. CDR3 amino acids: CASRRQGHEQFF. The CDR3 DNA reads as TGTGCCAGCAGAAGACAGGGGCATGAGCAGTTCTTC. The full variable domain, with the rest looked up from reference TRBV5-4 and TRBJ2-1, is ETGVTQSPTHLIKTRGQQVTLRCSSQSGHNTVSWYQQALGQGPQFIFQYYREEENGRGNFPPRFSGLQFPNYSSELNVNALELDDSALYLCASRRQGHEQFFGPGTRLTVL.

The chain employs TRBV15 and TRBJ2-1, with 8 bases lining up with TRBD2. Germline loops: CDR1 LNHNV, CDR2 YYDKDF (reference sequence). The V segment lost 1 base and the J segment 0 bases; nucleotides outside the gene matches: 11. The CDR3 length is 19 residues. The DNA for the CDR3 is TGTGCCACCAGCAGAGTGCCCAGCGGGAGCCCAAGCTCCTACAATGAGCAGTTCTTC. Translated, it gives CATSRVPSGSPSSYNEQFF.

This sequence joins TRBV6-5 and TRBJ2-5; D unresolved. V lost 4 bases to trimming and J lost 7 bases, with 13 bases between them. The CDR3 has 13 amino acids. Germline CDR1 reads MNHEY; CDR2 reads SVGAGI. The CDR3 spells CASSSTWSGTQYF. The CDR3 nucleotides read TGTGCCAGCAGTTCGACTTGGTCGGGGACCCAGTACTTC.

This clone was observed a single time. V gene TRBV10-3 combines with J gene TRBJ2-5; D is undetermined. V was clipped by 3 bases and J by 1 base, with 9 bases between them. The CDR3 loop spans 14 amino acids. Germline assignment: CDR1 ENHRY and CDR2 SYGVKD. The CDR3 spells CAISEGRPQETQYF. The CDR3 region has the DNA TGTGCCATCAGTGAAGGTCGCCCCCAAGAGACCCAGTACTTC.

This clone was recorded a few times. This chain uses TRBV6-5 with TRBJ1-2; possibly TRBD1 for D (5 bases). Trimming removed 5 bases at V and 4 bases at J, with 14 bases between. The CDR3 sequence is 14 residues long. Germline V gene sequence: CDR1 MNHEY, CDR2 SVGAGI. CDR3: CASSHLGGGYGYTF. CDR3 in DNA: TGTGCCAGCAGTCATCTGGGCGGGGGCTATGGCTACACCTTC.

This clone has more than one count but fewer than ten. The chain uses TRBV27 and TRBJ1-5; D might be TRBD1 (6 bases). V was shortened by 5 bases and J by 7 bases, with 18 bases between the two germline ends. The CDR3 totals 15 residues. CDR1 MNHEY and CDR2 SMNVEV come from the germline V gene (reference sequence). The CDR3: CASSPTSRGYQPQHF. The DNA for the CDR3 is TGTGCCAGCAGTCCTACTAGCAGGGGTTACCAGCCCCAGCATTTT.

Notes on this clone: The sample holds other DNA sequences that translate to the same CDR3. The CDR3: CASSVGTENTEAFF. The CDR3 DNA follows: TGTGCCAGCAGCGTTGGGACAGAGAACACTGAAGCTTTCTTT. The genes are TRBV9 and TRBJ1-1, with 7 positions matching TRBD1. The CDR3 length is 14 residues. With 2 bases clipped from V and 1 base from J, the junction kept 2 bases outside the gene matches. Germline V gene sequence: CDR1 SGDLS, CDR2 YYNGEE.

V and J are TRBV23-1 and TRBJ1-2; no definite D call. TRBV23-1 is an ORF for which the function is uncertain. The CDR3 has 15 amino acids. The V gene lost 0 bases and the J gene lost 7 bases, with 15 bases spanning the gap. This CDR3 is CASSQSLLSSCGYTF. Here the CDR3 DNA reads TGCGCCAGCAGTCAATCGCTCCTAAGCTCCTGTGGCTACACCTTC.

This chain connects TRBV6-4 to TRBJ2-3, with 7 positions matching TRBD2. The trim removed 2 bases at V and 6 bases at J, leaving 8 bases unmatched. This CDR3 is 15 amino acids long. Germline lookup yields CDR1 MRHNA and CDR2 SNTAGT. The DNA of the CDR3 is TGTGCCAGCAGTGACCGGGCGGGAGAGGGGGATACGCAGTATTTT. This gives the protein CASSDRAGEGDTQYF.